These 9 T cell receptor beta chains came from one sample sequenced in a study of cytomegalovirus exposure and HLA in healthy donors. The PCR had 60 Vbeta and 13 Jbeta primers. Libraries were prepared by immunoSEQ multiplex PCR; TCRdb keeps only in-frame clonotypes and omits some of them. There are 75,000 to 80,000 clones in the sample; about 78% occur only once, and less than 2% lies in the top ten. The sequenced sample was PBMCs. The receptors were sampled from a man aged 40-49 years in good health and CMV-seronegative.

The CDR3 DNA reads TGTGCCAGCAGCGCGGGACAGGGCCGCTACAATGAGCAGTTCTTC. Protein product: CASSAGQGRYNEQFF. The chain uses TRBV9 and TRBJ2-1; 9 bases are a match to TRBD1. Losses at the gene ends were 3 bases for V and 3 bases for J; bases not matched to a gene: 4. The CDR3 has 15 amino acids. The germline V gene has CDR1 SGDLS and CDR2 YYNGEE. The full variable domain, rest sourced from reference TRBV9 and TRBJ2-1, is DSGVTQTPKHLITATGQRVTLRCSPRSGDLSVYWYQQSLDQGLQFLIQYYNGEERAKGNILERFSAQQFPDLHSELNLSSLELGDSALYFCASSAGQGRYNEQFFGPGTRLTVL.

The rearrangement links TRBV10-3 to TRBJ2-7; no definite D call. This CDR3 has 13 residues. Deletions cut 6 bases from V and 0 bases from J, with 9 bases between. The germline V gene has CDR1 ENHRY and CDR2 SYGVKD. CDR3 nucleotide sequence: TGTGCCATCAGGACTCGTAGCTCCTACGAGCAGTACTTC. Its translation: CAIRTRSSYEQYF.

With regard to this clone: Given the absence of the conserved phenylalanine or tryptophan at the CDR3 end, a read error is likely. V gene TRBV7-9 combines with J gene TRBJ1-1; D perhaps matches TRBD1 (6 bases). CDR1 and CDR2 (germline): SEHNR, FQNEAQ (reference sequence). This CDR3 spans 14 amino acids. The germline V and J ends were trimmed by 0 bases and 1 base, with 6 bases remaining between them. The CDR3 region is CASSLAGQNTEAFL. The CDR3 nucleotides are TGTGCCAGCAGCTTAGCGGGACAGAACACTGAAGCTTTCCTT.

The V call is TRBV6-5, the J call TRBJ1-2; 10 bases match TRBD1. CDR3 size: 14 residues. CDR1 is MNHEY and CDR2 is SVGAGI in the germline V gene. V lost 6 bases and J lost 8; bases outside the gene matches: 9. The CDR3 sequence: CASRGQGHIGGYTF. CDR3 sequence (DNA): TGTGCCAGCAGGGGACAGGGGCACATAGGGGGCTACACCTTC.

The V gene is TRBV4-1, the J gene TRBJ2-7; perhaps TRBD2 as D (5 bases). Trimming removed 1 base from V and 11 bases from J, with 9 bases in between. The CDR3 is 11 amino acids. The germline CDR1 and CDR2 sequences are MGHRA and YSYEKL. CDR3 sequence reads: CASSQAGIEYF. Written as DNA, the CDR3 is TGCGCCAGCAGCCAAGCCGGGATAGAGTACTTC.

The V call is TRBV11-3, the J call TRBJ2-1, with TRBD2 identical over 8 bases. V lost 5 bases to trimming and J lost 2 bases; unmatched junction nucleotides: 5. There are 15 residues in the CDR3. Germline values: CDR1 SGHNT, CDR2 YENEEA. In DNA form, the CDR3 reads TGTGCCAGCAGCCCGCGGGGGGCCCCCTACAATGAGCAGTTCTTC. It yields the protein CASSPRGAPYNEQFF. The complete variable domain, with remaining parts taken from reference TRBV11-3 and TRBJ2-1, reads EAGVVQSPRYKIIEKKQPVAFWCNPISGHNTLYWYLQNLGQGPELLIRYENEEAVDDSQLPKDRFSAERLKGVDSTLKIQPAELGDSAVYLCASSPRGAPYNEQFFGPGTRLTVL.

J is TRBJ2-1 and V is TRBV7-2; D is perhaps TRBD2 (5 bases). V lost 3 bases and J lost 7, with 13 bases in between. The germline V gene has CDR1 SGHTA and CDR2 FQGNSA. CDR3 size: 14 residues. CDR3 nucleotide sequence: TGTGCCAGCAGCTTCCTAACTAGTTCTAATGAGCAGTTCTTC. Its translation: CASSFLTSSNEQFF.

The gene calls are TRBV7-9 and TRBJ1-1, with unresolved D. The CDR3 sequence is 13 residues long. Germline V gene data show CDR1 as SEHNR and CDR2 as FQNEAQ (reference sequence). V was pared by 1 base and J by 4 bases, with 7 bases between. CDR3 in DNA: TGTGCCAGCAGCTTAGAGGCGGGCACTGAAGCTTTCTTT. This sequence encodes CASSLEAGTEAFF.

V and J are TRBV5-1 and TRBJ1-3; 7 bases align to TRBD1. The CDR3 is made up of 16 amino acids. CDR1 is SGHRS and CDR2 is YFSETQ in the germline V gene. Trimming took 2 bases from V and 0 from J; bases not matched to a gene: 5. The CDR3 spells CASSLGQAPSGNTIYF. CDR3 coding DNA: TGCGCCAGCAGCTTAGGACAGGCTCCCTCTGGAAACACCATATATTTT.